The source of this T cell receptor beta chain is a study of blood T cell repertoires in COVID-19. This CDR3 region has 14 residues. Trimming pared 4 bases from V and 4 bases from J, leaving 17 bases between. The germline gives CDR1 SQVTM, CDR2 ANQGSEA. This clone was counted once. Measured with immunoSEQ multiplex PCR; TCRdb has only the in-frame clones, and not every one. The sample lists 120,000 to 150,000 clones; around 89% were seen once. The TCR comes from a human donor in a cohort sampled during active COVID-19. Sample: peripheral blood. The V call is TRBV29-1, the J call TRBJ2-7; maybe TRBD1 (6 bases). The CDR3 DNA reads TGCAGCGTTGGTTCGGGGACAAAGTCATACGAGCAGTACTTC. Encoded protein: CSVGSGTKSYEQYF.